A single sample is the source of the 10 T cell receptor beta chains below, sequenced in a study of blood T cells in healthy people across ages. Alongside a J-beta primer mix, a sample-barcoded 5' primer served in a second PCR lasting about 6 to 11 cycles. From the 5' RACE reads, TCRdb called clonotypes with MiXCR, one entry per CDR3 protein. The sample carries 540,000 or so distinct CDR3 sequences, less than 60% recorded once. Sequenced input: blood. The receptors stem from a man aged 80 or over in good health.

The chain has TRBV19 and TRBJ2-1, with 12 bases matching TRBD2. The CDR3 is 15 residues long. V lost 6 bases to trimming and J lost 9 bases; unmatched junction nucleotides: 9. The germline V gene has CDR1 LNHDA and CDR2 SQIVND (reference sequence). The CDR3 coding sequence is TGTGCCAGTAGGATAACGACTAGCGGGAGCGTTGAGCAGTTCTTC. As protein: CASRITTSGSVEQFF.

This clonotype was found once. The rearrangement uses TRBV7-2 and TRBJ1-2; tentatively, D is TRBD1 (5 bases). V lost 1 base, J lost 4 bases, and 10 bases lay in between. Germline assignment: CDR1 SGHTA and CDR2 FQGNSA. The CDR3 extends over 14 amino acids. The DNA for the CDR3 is TGTGCCAGCAGCTTAGGGGGGGTCCCCTATGGCTACACCTTC. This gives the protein CASSLGGVPYGYTF.

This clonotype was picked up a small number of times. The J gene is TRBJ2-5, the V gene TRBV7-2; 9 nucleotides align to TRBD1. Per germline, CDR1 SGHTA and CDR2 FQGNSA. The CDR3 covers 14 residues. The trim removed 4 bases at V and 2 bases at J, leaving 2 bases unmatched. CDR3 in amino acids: CASSYRGHQETQYF. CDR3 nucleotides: TGTGCCAGCAGCTACAGGGGGCATCAAGAGACCCAGTACTTC. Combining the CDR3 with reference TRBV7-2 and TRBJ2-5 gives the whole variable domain GAGVSQSPSNKVTEKGKDVELRCDPISGHTALYWYRQSLGQGLEFLIYFQGNSAPDKSGLPSDRFSAERTGGSVSTLTIQRTQQEDSAVYLCASSYRGHQETQYFGPGTRLLVL.

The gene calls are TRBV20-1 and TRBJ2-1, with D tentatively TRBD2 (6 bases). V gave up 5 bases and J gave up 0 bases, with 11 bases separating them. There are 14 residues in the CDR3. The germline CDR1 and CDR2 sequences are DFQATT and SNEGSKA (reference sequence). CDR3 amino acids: CSAPRDFSYNEQFF. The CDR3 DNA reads TGCAGTGCTCCCCGGGACTTCTCCTACAATGAGCAGTTCTTC.

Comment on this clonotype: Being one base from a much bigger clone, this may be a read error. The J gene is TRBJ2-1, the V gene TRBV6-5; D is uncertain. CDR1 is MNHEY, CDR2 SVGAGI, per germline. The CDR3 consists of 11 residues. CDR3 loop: CASSNSNDQFF. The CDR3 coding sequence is TGTGCCAGCAGCAACTCCAATGACCAGTTCTTC.

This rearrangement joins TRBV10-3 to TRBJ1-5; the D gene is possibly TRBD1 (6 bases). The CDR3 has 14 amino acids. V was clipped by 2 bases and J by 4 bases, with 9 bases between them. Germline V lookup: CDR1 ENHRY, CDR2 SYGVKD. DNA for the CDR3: TGTGCCATCAGTGAGGGACAGCCGAATCAGCCCCAGCATTTT. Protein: CAISEGQPNQPQHF.

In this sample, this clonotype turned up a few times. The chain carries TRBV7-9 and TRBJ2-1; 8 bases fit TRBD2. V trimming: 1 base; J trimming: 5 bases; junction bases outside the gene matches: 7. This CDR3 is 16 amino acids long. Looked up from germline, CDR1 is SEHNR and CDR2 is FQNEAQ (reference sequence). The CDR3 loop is CASSLVRGGPNNEQFF. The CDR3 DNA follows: TGTGCCAGCAGCTTAGTTCGCGGGGGGCCGAACAATGAGCAGTTCTTC. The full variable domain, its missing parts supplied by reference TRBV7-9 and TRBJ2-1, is DTGVSQNPRHKITKRGQNVTFRCDPISEHNRLYWYRQTLGQGPEFLTYFQNEAQLEKSRLLSDRFSAERPKGSFSTLEIQRTEQGDSAMYLCASSLVRGGPNNEQFFGPGTRLTVL.

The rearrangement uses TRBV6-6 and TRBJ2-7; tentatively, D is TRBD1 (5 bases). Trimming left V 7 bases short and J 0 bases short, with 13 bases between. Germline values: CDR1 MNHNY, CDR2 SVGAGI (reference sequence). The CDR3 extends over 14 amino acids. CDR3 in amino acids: CASIWGQGSYEQYF. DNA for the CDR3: TGTGCCAGCATCTGGGGCCAGGGCTCCTACGAGCAGTACTTC.

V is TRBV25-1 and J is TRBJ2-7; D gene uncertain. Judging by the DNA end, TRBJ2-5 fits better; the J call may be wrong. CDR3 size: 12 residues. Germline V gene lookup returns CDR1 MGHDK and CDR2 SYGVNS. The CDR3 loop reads CASSELRETQYF. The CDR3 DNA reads TGTGCCAGCAGTGAATTAAGAGAGACCCAGTACTTC.

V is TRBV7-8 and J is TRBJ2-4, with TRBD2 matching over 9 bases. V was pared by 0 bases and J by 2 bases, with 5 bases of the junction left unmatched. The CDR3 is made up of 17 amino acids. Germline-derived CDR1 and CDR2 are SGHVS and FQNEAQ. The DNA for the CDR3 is TGTGCCAGCAGCTTAGCGGGTAGCGGGAGTTCCAAAAACATTCAGTACTTC. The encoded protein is CASSLAGSGSSKNIQYF. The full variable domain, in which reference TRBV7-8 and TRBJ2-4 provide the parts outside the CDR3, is GAGVSQSPRYKVAKRGQDVALRCDPISGHVSLFWYQQALGQGPEFLTYFQNEAQLDKSGLPSDRFFAERPEGSVSTLKIQRTQQEDSAVYLCASSLAGSGSSKNIQYFGAGTRLSVL.